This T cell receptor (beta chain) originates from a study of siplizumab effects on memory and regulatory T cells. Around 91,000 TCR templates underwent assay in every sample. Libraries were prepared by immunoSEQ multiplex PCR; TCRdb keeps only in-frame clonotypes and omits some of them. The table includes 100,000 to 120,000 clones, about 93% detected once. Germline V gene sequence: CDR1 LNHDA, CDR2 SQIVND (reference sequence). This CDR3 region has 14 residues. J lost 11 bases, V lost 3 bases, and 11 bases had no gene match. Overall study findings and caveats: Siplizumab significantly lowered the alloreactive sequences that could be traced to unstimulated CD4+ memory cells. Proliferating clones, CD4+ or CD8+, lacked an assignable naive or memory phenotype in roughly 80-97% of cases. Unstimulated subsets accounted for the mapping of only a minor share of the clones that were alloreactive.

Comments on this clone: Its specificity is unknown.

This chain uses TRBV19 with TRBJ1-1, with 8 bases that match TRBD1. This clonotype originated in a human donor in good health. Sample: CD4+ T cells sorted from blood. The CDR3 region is CASSILPGGLRAFF. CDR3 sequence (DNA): TGTGCCAGTAGTATTCTTCCAGGGGGCTTGAGGGCTTTCTTT.